The next 6 T cell receptor beta chains were all read from a single sample in a study of blood T cell repertoires in COVID-19. The data were produced by immunoSEQ multiplex PCR, yet TCRdb's version contains in-frame clones alone and is incomplete. The repertoire holds under 300,000 clones, with 85% to 90% as singletons. Input material: PBMCs or T cells enriched from blood (not recorded which). These receptors all come from a woman aged 18-29 years who had recovered from COVID-19.

This clone was seen only once. This chain connects TRBV5-5 to TRBJ2-7, with D possibly TRBD1 on 6 matching bases. Germline loops: CDR1 SGHKS, CDR2 YYEKEE (reference sequence). Trimming took off 5 bases at V and 4 bases at J, with 16 bases between the two ends. CDR3 length equals 14 residues. In DNA form, the CDR3 reads TGTGCCAGCAGTTCCGGGACAAACTTTTACGAGCAGTACTTC. Translating gives CASSSGTNFYEQYF.

The J gene is TRBJ2-1, the V gene TRBV9; D ambiguous. Trimming took off 4 bases at V and 10 bases at J, with 21 bases between the two ends. Germline CDR1 reads SGDLS; CDR2 reads YYNGEE. The CDR3 is 15 residues long. The DNA for the CDR3 is TGTGCCAGCAGCCCACGCGGTAATTTACAATCGGAGCAGTTCTTC. This codes for CASSPRGNLQSEQFF.

The chain uses TRBV6-5 and TRBJ1-6, with a tentative D call TRBD1 (6 bases). The V and J ends lost 7 bases and 10 bases respectively, with 20 bases between them. CDR1 is MNHEY, CDR2 SVGAGI, per germline. This CDR3 is 15 amino acids long. The CDR3 protein is CASKIMPGQGSPLHF. The DNA of the CDR3 is TGTGCCAGCAAAATAATGCCGGGACAAGGGTCACCCCTCCACTTT.

The V gene is TRBV3-1 (or the pseudogene TRBV3-2), the J gene TRBJ2-1, with 14 bases that match TRBD2. CDR3 length equals 18 residues. Losses at the gene ends were 3 bases for V and 3 bases for J; bases not matched to a gene: 7. CDR1 is LGHDT, CDR2 YNNKEL, per germline (reference sequence). In DNA form, the CDR3 reads TGTGCCAGCAGCCAGACCCGACTAGCGGGGGGGGTCTACAATGAGCAGTTCTTC. Amino acid sequence: CASSQTRLAGGVYNEQFF.

The V gene is TRBV6-1, the J gene TRBJ1-2; D unresolved. V was cut by 1 base and J by 1 base, with 10 bases left in between. CDR3 length: 15 amino acids. Per germline, CDR1 MNHNS and CDR2 SASEGT. The CDR3 DNA reads as TGTGCCAGCAGTGAAGTCCATAGCGGTAACTATGGCTACACCTTC. It yields the protein CASSEVHSGNYGYTF.

V and J are TRBV4-1 and TRBJ2-5; D ambiguous. Germline V lookup: CDR1 MGHRA, CDR2 YSYEKL. The CDR3 sequence is 14 residues long. V dropped 1 base and J dropped 0 bases, with 6 bases sitting between them. The DNA for the CDR3 is TGCGCCAGCAGCCAAGCCCCCTACCAAGAGACCCAGTACTTC. This codes for CASSQAPYQETQYF.